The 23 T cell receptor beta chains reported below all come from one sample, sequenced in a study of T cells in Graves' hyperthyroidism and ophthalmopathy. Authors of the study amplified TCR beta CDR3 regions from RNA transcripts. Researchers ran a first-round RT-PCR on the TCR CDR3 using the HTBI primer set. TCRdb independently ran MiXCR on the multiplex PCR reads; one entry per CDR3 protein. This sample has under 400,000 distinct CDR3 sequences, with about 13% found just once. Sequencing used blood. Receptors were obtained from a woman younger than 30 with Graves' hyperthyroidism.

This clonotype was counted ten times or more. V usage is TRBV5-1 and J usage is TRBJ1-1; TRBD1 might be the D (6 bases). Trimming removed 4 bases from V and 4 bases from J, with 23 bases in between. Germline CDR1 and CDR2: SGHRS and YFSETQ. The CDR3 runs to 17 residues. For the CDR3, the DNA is TGCGCCAGCAGCCCGTTCGGGGCTGGAGGGGGGGGCACTGAAGCTTTCTTT. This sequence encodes CASSPFGAGGGGTEAFF.

The CDR3 DNA reads TGCAGTGGTCTAGGAGCGGGTGTCCAACGGCAGCCCCAGCATTTT. Its protein is CSGLGAGVQRQPQHF. The chain recombines TRBV20-1 with TRBJ1-5; D gene uncertain. Germline-derived CDR1 and CDR2 are DFQATT and SNEGSKA (reference sequence). The length of the CDR3 is 15 residues. The V end lost 7 bases, the J end lost 7 bases, and 23 bases lay between the germline ends.

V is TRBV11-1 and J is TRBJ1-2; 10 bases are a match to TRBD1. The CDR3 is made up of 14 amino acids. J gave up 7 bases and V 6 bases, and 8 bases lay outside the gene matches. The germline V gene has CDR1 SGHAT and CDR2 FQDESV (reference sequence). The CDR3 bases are TGTGCCAGCAGTTCGACCGGGACAGGGGTTGGCTACACCTTC. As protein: CASSSTGTGVGYTF.

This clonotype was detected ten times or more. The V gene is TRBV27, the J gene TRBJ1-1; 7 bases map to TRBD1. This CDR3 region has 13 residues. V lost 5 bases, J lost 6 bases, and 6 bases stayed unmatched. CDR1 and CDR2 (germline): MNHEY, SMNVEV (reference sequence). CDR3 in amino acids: CASSRDRDAEAFF. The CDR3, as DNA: TGTGCCAGCAGTCGAGACAGGGACGCTGAAGCTTTCTTT.

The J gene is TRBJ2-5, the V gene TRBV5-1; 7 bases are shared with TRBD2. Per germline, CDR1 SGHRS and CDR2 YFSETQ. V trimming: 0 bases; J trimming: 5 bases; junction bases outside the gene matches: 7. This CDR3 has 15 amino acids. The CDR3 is CASSLGGVSGETQYF. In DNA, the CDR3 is TGCGCCAGCAGCTTGGGTGGCGTTAGCGGGGAGACCCAGTACTTC.

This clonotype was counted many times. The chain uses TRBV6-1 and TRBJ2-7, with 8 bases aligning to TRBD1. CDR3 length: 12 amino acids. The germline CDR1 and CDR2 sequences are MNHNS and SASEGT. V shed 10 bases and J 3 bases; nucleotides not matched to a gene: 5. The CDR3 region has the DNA TGTGCCATCCGACAGGGGTTCTACGAGCAGTACTTC. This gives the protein CAIRQGFYEQYF.

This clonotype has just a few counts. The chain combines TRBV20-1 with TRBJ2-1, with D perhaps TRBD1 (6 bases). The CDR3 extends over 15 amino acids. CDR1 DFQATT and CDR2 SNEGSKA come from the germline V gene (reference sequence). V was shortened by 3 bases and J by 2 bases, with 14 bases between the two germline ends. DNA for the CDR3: TGCAGTGCTAGGAGTTTTGGGGGCCCCTACAATGAGCAGTTCTTC. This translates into CSARSFGGPYNEQFF.

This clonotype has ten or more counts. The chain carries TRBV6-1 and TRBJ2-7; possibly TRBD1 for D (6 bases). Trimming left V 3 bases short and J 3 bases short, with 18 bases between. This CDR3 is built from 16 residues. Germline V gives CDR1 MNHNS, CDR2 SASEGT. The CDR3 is CASSDVPRGTDYEQYF. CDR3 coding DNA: TGTGCCAGCAGTGATGTACCGAGGGGGACCGACTACGAGCAGTACTTC.

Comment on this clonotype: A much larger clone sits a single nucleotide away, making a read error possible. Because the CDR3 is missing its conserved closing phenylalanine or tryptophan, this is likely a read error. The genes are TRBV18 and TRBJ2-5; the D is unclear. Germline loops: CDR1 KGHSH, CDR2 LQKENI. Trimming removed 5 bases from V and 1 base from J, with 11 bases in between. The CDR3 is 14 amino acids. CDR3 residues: CASSEQWSQETQYL. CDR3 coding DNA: TGTGCCAGCTCAGAACAGTGGTCCCAAGAGACCCAGTACCTC.

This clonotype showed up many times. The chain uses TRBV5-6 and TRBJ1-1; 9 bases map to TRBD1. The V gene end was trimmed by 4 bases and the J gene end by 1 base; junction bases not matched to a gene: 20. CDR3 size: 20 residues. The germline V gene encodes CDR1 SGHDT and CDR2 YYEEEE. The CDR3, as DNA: TGTGCCAGCAGCACCCGGGACAGGGCTCAGGTCTGGAGCAGGAACACTGAAGCTTTCTTT. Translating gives CASSTRDRAQVWSRNTEAFF. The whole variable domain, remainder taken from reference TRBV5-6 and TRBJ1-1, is DAGVTQSPTHLIKTRGQQVTLRCSPKSGHDTVSWYQQALGQGPQFIFQYYEEEERQRGNFPDRFSGHQFPNYSSELNVNALLLGDSALYLCASSTRDRAQVWSRNTEAFFGQGTRLTVV.

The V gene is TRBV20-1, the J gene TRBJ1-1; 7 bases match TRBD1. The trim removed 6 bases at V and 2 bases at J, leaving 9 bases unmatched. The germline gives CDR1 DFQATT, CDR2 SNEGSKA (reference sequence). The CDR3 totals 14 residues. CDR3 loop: CSATDRVGNTEAFF. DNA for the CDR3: TGCAGTGCCACTGACAGGGTAGGAAACACTGAAGCTTTCTTT.

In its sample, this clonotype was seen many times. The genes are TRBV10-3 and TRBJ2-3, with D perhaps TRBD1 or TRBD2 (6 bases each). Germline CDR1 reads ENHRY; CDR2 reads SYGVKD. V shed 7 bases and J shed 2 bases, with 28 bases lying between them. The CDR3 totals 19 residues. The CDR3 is CAIIHRGRGTLKVTDTQYF. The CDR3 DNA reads TGTGCCATCATACACCGGGGGCGGGGAACACTTAAAGTCACAGATACGCAGTATTTT.

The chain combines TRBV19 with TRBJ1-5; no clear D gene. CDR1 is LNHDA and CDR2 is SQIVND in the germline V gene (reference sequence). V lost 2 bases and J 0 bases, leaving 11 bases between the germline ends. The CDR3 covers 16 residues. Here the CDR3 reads CASSIQTGYSNQPQHF. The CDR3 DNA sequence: TGTGCCAGTAGTATACAGACGGGATATAGCAATCAGCCCCAGCATTTT.

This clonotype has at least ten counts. The DNA for the CDR3 is TGTGCCACCAGTGACCCGGCGGAGCGAAGCTCCTACAATGAGCAGTTCTTC. Encoded protein: CATSDPAERSSYNEQFF. The gene calls are TRBV24-1 and TRBJ2-1; no firm D call. CDR3 length: 17 residues. Trimming removed 4 bases at V and 0 bases at J, with 15 bases between. Germline V CDR1 and CDR2: KGHDR, SFDVKD.

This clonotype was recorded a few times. In DNA form, the CDR3 reads TGTGCCAGCAGCTTGGCCCGGGGGGGATACACTGAAGCTTTCTTT. Translating it yields CASSLARGGYTEAFF. This chain joins TRBV5-6 and TRBJ1-1; D is possibly TRBD1 (5 bases). CDR3 size: 15 residues. V lost 0 bases, J lost 3 bases, and 12 bases lay in between. CDR1 SGHDT and CDR2 YYEEEE come from the germline V gene. Supplemented by reference TRBV5-6 and TRBJ1-1, the full variable domain reads DAGVTQSPTHLIKTRGQQVTLRCSPKSGHDTVSWYQQALGQGPQFIFQYYEEEERQRGNFPDRFSGHQFPNYSSELNVNALLLGDSALYLCASSLARGGYTEAFFGQGTRLTVV.

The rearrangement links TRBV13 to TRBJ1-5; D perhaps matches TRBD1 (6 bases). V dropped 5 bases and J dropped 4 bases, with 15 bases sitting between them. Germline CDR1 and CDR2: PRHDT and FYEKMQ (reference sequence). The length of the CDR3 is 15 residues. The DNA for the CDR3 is TGTGCCAGCAGCCGCCGAGGGGACACAAATCAGCCCCAGCATTTT. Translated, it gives CASSRRGDTNQPQHF.

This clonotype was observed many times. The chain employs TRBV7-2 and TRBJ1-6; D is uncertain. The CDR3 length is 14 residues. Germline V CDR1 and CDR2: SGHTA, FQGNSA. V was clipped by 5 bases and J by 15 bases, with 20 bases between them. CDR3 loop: CASSPNRLDFGLHF. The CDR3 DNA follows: TGTGCCAGCAGCCCAAACCGCCTTGACTTTGGCCTCCACTTT.

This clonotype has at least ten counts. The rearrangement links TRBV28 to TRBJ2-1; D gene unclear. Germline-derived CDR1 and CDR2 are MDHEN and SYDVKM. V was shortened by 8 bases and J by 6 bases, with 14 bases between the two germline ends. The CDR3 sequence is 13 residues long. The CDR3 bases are TGTGCCAGCGCAGTTTTTTTGGGCAATGAGCAGTTCTTC. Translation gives CASAVFLGNEQFF.

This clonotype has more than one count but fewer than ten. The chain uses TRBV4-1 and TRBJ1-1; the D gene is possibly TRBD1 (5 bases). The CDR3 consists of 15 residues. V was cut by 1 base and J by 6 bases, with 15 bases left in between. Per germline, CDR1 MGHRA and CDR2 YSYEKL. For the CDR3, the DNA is TGCGCCAGCAGCCAAGTTTTTGCAGGGATCCCTGAAGCTTTCTTT. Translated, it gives CASSQVFAGIPEAFF.

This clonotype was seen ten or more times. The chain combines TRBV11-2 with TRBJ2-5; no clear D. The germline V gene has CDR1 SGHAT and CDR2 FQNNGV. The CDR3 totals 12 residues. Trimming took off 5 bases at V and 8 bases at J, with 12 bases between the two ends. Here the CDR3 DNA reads TGTGCCAGCAGCCCCCAGACAAATACCCAGTACTTC. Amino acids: CASSPQTNTQYF. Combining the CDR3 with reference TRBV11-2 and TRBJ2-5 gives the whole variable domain EAGVAQSPRYKIIEKRQSVAFWCNPISGHATLYWYQQILGQGPKLLIQFQNNGVVDDSQLPKDRFSAERLKGVDSTLKIQPAKLEDSAVYLCASSPQTNTQYFGPGTRLLVL.

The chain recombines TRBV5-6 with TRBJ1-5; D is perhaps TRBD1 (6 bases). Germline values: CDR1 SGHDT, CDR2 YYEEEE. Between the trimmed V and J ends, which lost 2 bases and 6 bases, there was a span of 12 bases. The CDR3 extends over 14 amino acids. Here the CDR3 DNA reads TGTGCCAGCAGCTTTTCACAGGGTTCTCAGCCCCAGCATTTT. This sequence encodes CASSFSQGSQPQHF.

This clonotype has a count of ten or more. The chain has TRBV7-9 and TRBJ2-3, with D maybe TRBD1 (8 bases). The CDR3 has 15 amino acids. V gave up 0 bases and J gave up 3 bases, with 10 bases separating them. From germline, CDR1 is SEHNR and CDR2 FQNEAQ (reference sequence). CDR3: CASSLAQGGTDTQYF. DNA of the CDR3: TGTGCCAGCAGCTTAGCACAGGGGGGGACAGATACGCAGTATTTT.

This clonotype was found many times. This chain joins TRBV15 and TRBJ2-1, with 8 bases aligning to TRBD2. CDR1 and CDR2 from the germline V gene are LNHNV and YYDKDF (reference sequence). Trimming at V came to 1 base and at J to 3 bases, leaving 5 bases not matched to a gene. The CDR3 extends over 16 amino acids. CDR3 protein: CATSRGAGAGYNEQFF. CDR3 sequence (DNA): TGTGCCACCAGCAGAGGAGCGGGAGCGGGCTACAATGAGCAGTTCTTC.